This T cell receptor (beta chain) originates from a study of blood T cell repertoires in COVID-19. In the study overall: Researchers got acute and convalescent COVID-19 samples from the United States, Italy and Spain.

This clone was recorded once. The age range of participants was roughly 18 to 90 years, with residence in about 25 US areas. Two negative PCRs, clearance, or symptom resolution characterized the recovered Cohort 3 donors. Trimming took 3 bases from V and 5 from J; bases not matched to a gene: 9. Germline loops: CDR1 SEHNR, CDR2 FQNEAQ (reference sequence). There are 15 residues in the CDR3. Source study methods: Amplification of reference gene primers provided the estimated nucleated cell counts. Some clones are missing from TCRdb's copy, which holds only in-frame ones; the method was immunoSEQ multiplex PCR. The DNA was the basis for D and trimming; V, J and clone size are from that table. The repertoire includes around 390,000 clones, around nine tenths of them detected once, and around 9.3% sits in the top ten.

Specimen: PBMCs or T cells enriched from blood (not recorded which). This clonotype was obtained from a woman aged 45-60 years who had recovered from COVID-19. J is TRBJ1-2 and V is TRBV7-9, with 7 bases matching TRBD1. The CDR3 loop reads CASSLTQGWEYGYTF. CDR3 coding DNA: TGTGCCAGCAGCTTGACACAGGGGTGGGAGTATGGCTACACCTTC.